The rows below give T cell receptor beta chains drawn from one sample of a study of blood T cell repertoires in COVID-19. The assay was immunoSEQ multiplex PCR, and TCRdb's table has in-frame clones only and misses some. The table lists over 250,000 clones, around 84% of them singletons. The sample comprised PBMCs or T cells enriched from blood (not recorded which). All receptors come from a man in his forties who had been exposed to COVID-19. Both conserved end residues are part of each CDR3. The D gene is left open where the match is weak. Not every row has a clone size; where given, it reads once, few, many or a size class.

D gene: -
V gene: TRBV6-4
clone size: -
J gene: TRBJ1-1
CDR3 protein: CASSEGAQNTEAFF
CDR3 DNA: TGTGCCAGCAGTGAGGGGGCGCAGAACACTGAAGCTTTCTTT

D gene: -
V gene: TRBV9
clone size: -
J gene: TRBJ2-3
CDR3 protein: CASSVDGRDTQYF
CDR3 DNA: TGTGCCAGCAGCGTAGATGGTAGAGATACGCAGTATTTT

D gene: TRBD1
V gene: TRBV7-6
clone size: -
J gene: TRBJ1-3
CDR3 protein: CASSVGTGYTGNTIYF
CDR3 DNA: TGTGCCAGCAGCGTAGGGACAGGATATACGGGAAACACCATATATTTT

D gene: -
V gene: TRBV18
clone size: few
J gene: TRBJ2-7
CDR3 protein: CASSSKNWRNYEQYF
CDR3 DNA: TGTGCCAGCTCATCGAAAAATTGGAGAAATTACGAGCAGTACTTC

D gene: TRBD2
V gene: TRBV30
clone size: -
J gene: TRBJ2-7
CDR3 protein: CAWSVLQGGEQYF
CDR3 DNA: TGTGCCTGGAGTGTACTGCAGGGAGGGGAGCAGTACTTC

D gene: -
V gene: TRBV3-1/TRBV3-2
clone size: -
J gene: TRBJ2-3
CDR3 protein: CASSLTRRSDTQYF
CDR3 DNA: TGTGCCAGCAGCCTGACTAGAAGGTCAGATACGCAGTATTTT

D gene: TRBD2
V gene: TRBV5-4
clone size: -
J gene: TRBJ2-7
CDR3 protein: CASSGTAGEDWYEQYF
CDR3 DNA: TGTGCCAGCAGCGGTACAGCGGGAGAGGATTGGTACGAGCAGTACTTC

D gene: -
V gene: TRBV5-1
clone size: -
J gene: TRBJ2-3
CDR3 protein: CASSSDRTRTDTQYF
CDR3 DNA: TGCGCCAGCAGCTCAGACAGGACCCGCACAGATACGCAGTATTTT

D gene: TRBD2
V gene: TRBV24-1
clone size: -
J gene: TRBJ2-2
CDR3 protein: CATSEVAGANTGELFF
CDR3 DNA: TGTGCCACCAGTGAGGTAGCGGGAGCGAACACCGGGGAGCTGTTTTTT

D gene: -
V gene: TRBV3-1/TRBV3-2
clone size: -
J gene: TRBJ1-4
CDR3 protein: CASSQGSGYYEKLFF
CDR3 DNA: TGTGCCAGCAGCCAAGGGTCCGGGTACTATGAAAAACTGTTTTTT

D gene: -
V gene: TRBV27
clone size: -
J gene: TRBJ2-5
CDR3 protein: CASVTGEITKETQYF
CDR3 DNA: TGTGCCAGCGTAACCGGGGAAATCACGAAAGAGACCCAGTACTTC

D gene: -
V gene: TRBV9
clone size: -
J gene: TRBJ2-7
CDR3 protein: CASSGGQWGEEQYF
CDR3 DNA: TGTGCCAGCAGCGGAGGCCAATGGGGGGAAGAGCAGTACTTC

D gene: -
V gene: TRBV30
clone size: -
J gene: TRBJ2-1
CDR3 protein: CAWKSDSYNEQFF
CDR3 DNA: TGTGCCTGGAAATCCGACAGTTACAATGAGCAGTTCTTC

D gene: TRBD1
V gene: TRBV3-1/TRBV3-2
clone size: -
J gene: TRBJ2-7
CDR3 protein: CASSYTGGGSYEQYF
CDR3 DNA: TGTGCCAGCAGCTACACAGGGGGCGGCAGCTACGAGCAGTACTTC

D gene: TRBD1
V gene: TRBV19
clone size: -
J gene: TRBJ1-5
CDR3 protein: CASSPPGQGVHQPQHF
CDR3 DNA: TGTGCCAGTAGTCCGCCGGGACAGGGGGTGCATCAGCCCCAGCATTTT

D gene: TRBD1
V gene: TRBV2
clone size: few
J gene: TRBJ2-7
CDR3 protein: CASRDDRVHEQYF
CDR3 DNA: TGTGCCAGCAGGGACGACAGGGTTCACGAGCAGTACTTC

D gene: TRBD1
V gene: TRBV29-1
clone size: -
J gene: TRBJ2-7
CDR3 protein: CSVVRQGAEQYF
CDR3 DNA: TGCAGCGTTGTCCGACAGGGGGCTGAGCAGTACTTC

D gene: TRBD2
V gene: TRBV2
clone size: -
J gene: TRBJ2-7
CDR3 protein: CASSGAGGGLEQYF
CDR3 DNA: TGTGCCAGCAGTGGGGCGGGAGGGGGGCTCGAGCAGTACTTC

D gene: TRBD1
V gene: TRBV9
clone size: -
J gene: TRBJ2-2
CDR3 protein: CASSKLQGQIANTGELFF
CDR3 DNA: TGTGCCAGCAGCAAATTACAGGGACAGATCGCGAACACCGGGGAGCTGTTTTTT

D gene: -
V gene: TRBV25-1
clone size: -
J gene: TRBJ1-1
CDR3 protein: CASRGQYPTEAFF
CDR3 DNA: TGTGCCAGCCGAGGGCAGTATCCCACTGAAGCTTTCTTT

D gene: TRBD1
V gene: TRBV4-1
clone size: -
J gene: TRBJ1-5
CDR3 protein: CASSHRTGGSSQHF
CDR3 DNA: TGCGCCAGCAGCCACCGGACAGGGGGAAGTTCCCAGCATTTT

D gene: -
V gene: TRBV24-1
clone size: -
J gene: TRBJ2-1
CDR3 protein: CATSDGLANEQFF
CDR3 DNA: TGTGCCACCAGTGATGGGCTAGCCAATGAGCAGTTCTTC

D gene: -
V gene: TRBV6-5
clone size: -
J gene: TRBJ1-1
CDR3 protein: CASRGVWDTEAFF
CDR3 DNA: TGTGCCAGCAGAGGGGTGTGGGACACTGAAGCTTTCTTT

D gene: -
V gene: TRBV19
clone size: -
J gene: TRBJ2-5
CDR3 protein: CASSIGRSDGEETQYF
CDR3 DNA: TGTGCCAGTAGTATAGGACGGAGTGACGGTGAAGAGACCCAGTACTTC

D gene: -
V gene: TRBV14
clone size: -
J gene: TRBJ1-1
CDR3 protein: CASSQGQRTEAFF
CDR3 DNA: TGTGCCAGCAGCCAGGGACAACGGACCGAAGCTTTCTTT

D gene: TRBD1
V gene: TRBV18
clone size: -
J gene: TRBJ2-7
CDR3 protein: CASSTGTGPYEQYF
CDR3 DNA: TGTGCCAGCTCAACCGGGACAGGGCCTTACGAGCAGTACTTC

D gene: -
V gene: TRBV19
clone size: -
J gene: TRBJ1-4
CDR3 protein: CASGFSSTNEKLFF
CDR3 DNA: TGTGCCAGCGGGTTCTCCTCAACTAATGAAAAACTGTTTTTT

D gene: -
V gene: TRBV6-5
clone size: -
J gene: TRBJ2-1
CDR3 protein: CASGGGVYNEQFF
CDR3 DNA: TGTGCCAGCGGGGGGGGCGTCTACAATGAGCAGTTCTTC

D gene: TRBD2
V gene: TRBV15
clone size: -
J gene: TRBJ2-1
CDR3 protein: CATSRGVSGRASNEQFF
CDR3 DNA: TGTGCCACCAGCAGGGGGGTTAGCGGGAGGGCCTCCAATGAGCAGTTCTTC

D gene: TRBD2
V gene: TRBV10-1
clone size: -
J gene: TRBJ2-3
CDR3 protein: CASRAGDADTQYF
CDR3 DNA: TGCGCCAGCCGGGCGGGAGATGCGGATACGCAGTATTTT

D gene: TRBD1
V gene: TRBV7-8
clone size: -
J gene: TRBJ1-6
CDR3 protein: CASSSLTGNNSPLHF
CDR3 DNA: TGTGCCAGCAGCTCACTGACAGGGAATAATTCACCCCTCCACTTT

D gene: -
V gene: TRBV7-2
clone size: -
J gene: TRBJ2-3
CDR3 protein: CASSPYLDTQYF
CDR3 DNA: TGTGCCAGCAGCCCCTATTTAGATACGCAGTATTTT

D gene: -
V gene: TRBV30
clone size: -
J gene: TRBJ1-5
CDR3 protein: CAWSPAAGINQPQHF
CDR3 DNA: TGTGCCTGGTCCCCCGCGGCAGGGATCAATCAGCCCCAGCATTTT

D gene: TRBD2
V gene: TRBV18
clone size: -
J gene: TRBJ2-1
CDR3 protein: CASSSGLADPWQFF
CDR3 DNA: TGTGCCAGCTCATCGGGACTAGCAGACCCTTGGCAGTTCTTC

D gene: -
V gene: TRBV25-1
clone size: -
J gene: TRBJ1-6
CDR3 protein: CASSPPGQLLTSTLHF
CDR3 DNA: TGTGCCAGCAGCCCCCCCGGACAGCTATTAACGTCGACCCTCCACTTT

D gene: -
V gene: TRBV6-5
clone size: -
J gene: TRBJ1-1
CDR3 protein: CASIKQGNTEAFF
CDR3 DNA: TGTGCCAGCATCAAACAGGGGAACACTGAAGCTTTCTTT

D gene: TRBD2
V gene: TRBV7-7
clone size: -
J gene: TRBJ2-3
CDR3 protein: CASSTIAGDVDTQYF
CDR3 DNA: TGTGCTAGCAGCACCATAGCGGGAGACGTGGATACGCAGTATTTT